What follows are 2 T cell receptor beta chains derived from one specimen sequenced in a study of technical replicates of blood from a handful of donors. Generated by immunoSEQ multiplex PCR, the TCRdb table keeps only in-frame clones and is missing some. The sample lists about 48,000 clones; approximately 90% were seen once. What was sequenced was PBMCs. Source of these receptors: a human donor in good health. Some clones in this sample may be carry-over from other donors' samples.

This rearrangement joins TRBV18 to TRBJ1-2, with unresolved D. V was trimmed by 3 bases and J by 0 bases, leaving 8 bases between them. The length of the CDR3 is 14 residues. Per germline, CDR1 KGHSH and CDR2 LQKENI. CDR3 amino acids: CASSPGGANYGYTF. Here the CDR3 DNA reads TGTGCCAGCTCACCGGGAGGTGCTAACTATGGCTACACCTTC.

The chain recombines TRBV30 with TRBJ1-6; a possible D gene is TRBD1 (5 bases). Germline V gene lookup returns CDR1 GTSNPN and CDR2 SVGIG (reference sequence). The CDR3 length is 12 residues. Trimming shortened V by 3 bases and J by 8 bases, and 8 bases separated the two germline ends. The CDR3 coding sequence is TGTGCCTGGAGCCGGGGGGATTCACCCCTCCACTTT. Translation gives CAWSRGDSPLHF.